Listed here is a single T cell receptor beta chain. No cognate antigen has been identified for it. A read error may account for a junction end that differs from germline. The donors were patients who had localized lung adenocarcinoma, which is a subtype of non-small cell lung cancer. Samples were obtained from the margins of localized lung adenocarcinomas. For TCR repertoire analysis, CD8+ T cells taken from tumor tissue were profiled apart from CD4+ T cells. Libraries were constructed by PCR. The sequencer listed for this sample is HiSeq X Ten. TCRdb itself trimmed the public reads at Q25 with fastp, ran MiXCR and retained productive beta chains. Each record represents a unique CDR3 protein, reported with the most common genes and DNA among its rows. This sample is represented by 9,500 to 15,000 distinct CDR3 sequences; around 48% of them were singletons. Of the sample, approximately 26% is held by the ten largest clones.

The germline V gene sets CDR1 to MNHNS and CDR2 to SASEGT. There are 14 amino acids in the CDR3, from cysteine to phenylalanine inclusive. Only the CDR3 DNA is retained, 42 bases long and in frame from the first base. The source of the sample is a study of CD4 and CD8 cells across lung adenocarcinoma regions listed by TCRdb under 2018. For the wider study: The study compared tumor centers with tumor margins to examine intratumor heterogeneity of the T cell receptor repertoire.

The rearranged segments are TRBV6-1 and TRBJ2-4; 9 central bases correspond to TRBD2. The sequenced sample consisted of CD8+ T cells from the margin of a lung tumor. The cell subset or site tag for this specimen amounts to: tumor margin region. The sequence derives from a female donor with lung adenocarcinoma. The CD4 and CD8 labels of this study may be unreliable. The DNA sequence reads TGTCCCAGCCCGGGGCGGGGGGGGAAAGATATTCAGTATTTC. Its protein reads: CPSPGRGGKDIQYF.